What follows is one TCR beta chain and its context. Its target is unknown. TCRdb ran MiXCR on the RT-PCR reads and lists one entry per CDR3 protein. The profile shows about 650,000 distinct CDR3 sequences, around 15% of them singletons. This record belongs to a study of response to subunit inactivated influenza vaccine. Study conclusions and caveats: The authors proposed limited new T cell recruitment per seasonal influenza vaccination.

Germline CDR1 is PRHDT and CDR2 is FYEKMQ (reference sequence). Between the trimmed V and J ends, which lost 6 bases and 3 bases, there was a span of 15 bases. The CDR3 runs to 14 residues. The chain is built from TRBV13 and TRBJ2-7; tentatively, D is TRBD1 or TRBD2 (6 bases each). This clonotype was obtained from a man aged 50 to 59 who received an inactivated influenza vaccine. The sample here was PBMCs from blood, taken around 15 days before vaccination. The CDR3 sequence: CASRGAGQIYEQYF. CDR3 DNA sequence: TGTGCCAGCAGGGGGGCGGGACAAATCTACGAGCAGTACTTC. The full variable domain, its missing parts supplied by reference TRBV13 and TRBJ2-7, is AAGVIQSPRHLIKEKRETATLKCYPIPRHDTVYWYQQGPGQDPQFLISFYEKMQSDKGSIPDRFSAQQFSDYHSELNMSSLELGDSALYFCASRGAGQIYEQYFGPGTRLTVT.